This T cell receptor (beta chain) came from a study of blood T cell repertoires in COVID-19 (TCRdb year 2020). Concerning the study at large: Samples from collaborators originated in the United States, Italy and Spain and spanned both the acute and convalescent phases of COVID-19. The prospective study material was composed of cDNA or gDNA derived from T cells, B-cell-depleted T cells, or PBMCs. HLA class I and class II types, where available, came from metadata supplied by the sample provider rather than from assay-based typing. Deeply sampled blood TCRbeta repertoires from subjects exposed to, actively infected with, or recovered from COVID-19 were included in the dataset. Samples came from the ongoing ImmuneRACE study (first 160 participants) plus 1,254 subjects from 6 global collaborators. Sample metadata almost always included a de-identified subject ID, COVID-19 status, age in years and sex. The repertoires were made available in a free public database intended to serve as a resource for research on the immune response to SARS-CoV-2.

Samples from volunteer blood donors who had recovered from COVID-19 were contributed by a second Seattle source. Whole blood was collected in K2EDTA tubes by collaborating institutions according to the institutions' own protocols. For TCRbeta analysis, collaborator samples were shipped as frozen whole blood, as isolated PBMCs, or as DNA extracted from either sample type. CDR1 and CDR2 are read off the germline V gene (reference sequence) as SGHNT and YYREEE. V loses 2 bases of germline sequence and J loses 5 bases, and the interval between the two ends is 12 bases. The CDR3 spans 14 residues, from the cysteine through the phenylalanine. Here the CDR3 DNA is all that survives: 42 bases in frame from base 1. A remark on this clone: The target of this receptor is not known. Base qualities are missing; no much larger clone stands one base away.

TCRbeta CDR3 regions were amplified from genomic DNA using the immunoSEQ Assay, a bias-controlled multiplex PCR. The original methods were these. The number of nucleated cells in each sample was estimated from the amplification of reference gene primers within the assay. To quantify the absolute abundance of each unique TCRbeta CDR3 rearrangement, sequence reads were collapsed and filtered. For each sample, productive Simpson clonality was calculated as the square root of Simpson's diversity index across productive rearrangements. The source is immuneACCESS, and TCRdb retained only in-frame sequences with V and J called. Part of the clones is not carried over; for the studies checked, unresolved V genes explain less than half of this, and the remainder is unexplained. That table gives V, J and clone size, and the DNA gave D and trimming. Recorded for this sample are 280,000 or so clones; about 80% of them occurred a single time. Together, the top ten hold 9.4% of the sample.

On the study overall, not on this receptor specifically: The amount of clinical and demographic metadata varied by source and participant and was provided uncurated.

This TCR was sampled from a woman in her fifties or sixties who had recovered from COVID-19. The source material was peripheral blood. Recombination connected TRBV5-4 to TRBJ2-3; the best D guess is TRBD2, with 6 bases matching. The bases are TGTGCCAGCAGCTTTGGAGGGGATGGAGATACGCAGTATTTT. Its coded protein is CASSFGGDGDTQYF. The full variable domain, completed from the reference TRBV5-4 and TRBJ2-3 proteins outside the CDR3, reads ETGVTQSPTHLIKTRGQQVTLRCSSQSGHNTVSWYQQALGQGPQFIFQYYREEENGRGNFPPRFSGLQFPNYSSELNVNALELDDSALYLCASSFGGDGDTQYFGPGTRLTVL.